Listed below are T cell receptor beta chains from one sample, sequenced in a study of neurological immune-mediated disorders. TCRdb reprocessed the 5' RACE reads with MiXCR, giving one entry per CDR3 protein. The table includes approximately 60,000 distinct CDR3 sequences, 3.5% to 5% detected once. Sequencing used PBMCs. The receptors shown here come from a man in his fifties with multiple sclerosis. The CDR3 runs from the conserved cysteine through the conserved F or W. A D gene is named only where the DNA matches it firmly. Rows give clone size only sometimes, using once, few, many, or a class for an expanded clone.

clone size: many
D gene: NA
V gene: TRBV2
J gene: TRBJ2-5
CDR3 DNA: TGTGCCAGTACTACGGGCCGCGAGACCCAGTACTTC
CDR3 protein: CASTTGRETQYF

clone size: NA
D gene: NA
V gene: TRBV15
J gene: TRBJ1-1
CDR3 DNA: TGTGCCACCAGCAGTGATTTCTTTCCTTTCCGTAACACTGAAGCTTTCTTT
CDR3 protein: CATSSDFFPFRNTEAFF

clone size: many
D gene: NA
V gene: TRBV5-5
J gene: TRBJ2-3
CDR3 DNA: TGTGCCAGCAGCCAAGGTCTGACAGATACGCAGTATTTT
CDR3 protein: CASSQGLTDTQYF

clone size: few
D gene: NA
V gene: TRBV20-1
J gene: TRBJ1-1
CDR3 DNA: TGCAGTGCTAGCCCACCAGGGGCGACCCTGGGGACTGAAGCTTTCTTT
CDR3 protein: CSASPPGATLGTEAFF

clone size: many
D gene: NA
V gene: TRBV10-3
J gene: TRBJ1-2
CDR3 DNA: TGTGCCATCAGTGGACGATGGCAGGGAGGGATTTTGATCGGAGGCTACACCTTC
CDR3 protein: CAISGRWQGGILIGGYTF

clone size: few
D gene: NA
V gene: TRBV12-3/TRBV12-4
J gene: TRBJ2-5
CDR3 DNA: TGTGCCAGCAGTTTCGAAGGGACCCAGTACTTC
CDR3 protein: CASSFEGTQYF

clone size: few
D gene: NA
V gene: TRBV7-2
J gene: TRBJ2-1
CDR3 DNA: TGTGCCAGCAGCTTAGAGAGCGGTAATGAGCAGTTCTTC
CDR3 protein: CASSLESGNEQFF

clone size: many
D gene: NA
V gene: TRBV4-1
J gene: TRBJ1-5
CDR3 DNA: TGCGCCAGCAGCCAAGCTGGCAGAAATCAGCCCCAGCATTTT
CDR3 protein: CASSQAGRNQPQHF

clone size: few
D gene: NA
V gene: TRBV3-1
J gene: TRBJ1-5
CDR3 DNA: TGTGCCAGCAGCCAAGGATGGACTAACCAGCCCCAGAATTTT
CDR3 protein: CASSQGWTNQPQNF

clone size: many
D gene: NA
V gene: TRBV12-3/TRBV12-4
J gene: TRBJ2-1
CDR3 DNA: TGTGCCAGCAGTGCCGAGGGGATTGAGTTCTTC
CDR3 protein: CASSAEGIEFF

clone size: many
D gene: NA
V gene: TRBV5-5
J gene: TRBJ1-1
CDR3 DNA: TGTGCCAGCAGCTTGGTTCTCCCTGAAGCTTTCTTT
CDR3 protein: CASSLVLPEAFF

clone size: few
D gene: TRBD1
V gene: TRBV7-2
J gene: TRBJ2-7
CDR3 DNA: TGTGCCAGCAGCTTTCGGGACAGGGCCCACGAGCAGTACTTC
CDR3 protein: CASSFRDRAHEQYF

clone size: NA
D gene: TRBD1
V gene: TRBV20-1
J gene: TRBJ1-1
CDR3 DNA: TGCAGTGCCCCGGACAGGGGGATGAACACTGAAGCTTTCTTT
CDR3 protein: CSAPDRGMNTEAFF

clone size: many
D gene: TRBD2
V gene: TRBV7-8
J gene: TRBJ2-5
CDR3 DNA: TGTGCCAGCAGCGGGGGGAAATTAGCGGGGGGACGCCAAGAGACCCAGTACTTC
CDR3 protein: CASSGGKLAGGRQETQYF

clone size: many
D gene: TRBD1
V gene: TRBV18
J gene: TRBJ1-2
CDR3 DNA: TGTGCCAGCTCACCGACCGGGACAGGGGAGTTTTATGGCTACACCTTC
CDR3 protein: CASSPTGTGEFYGYTF

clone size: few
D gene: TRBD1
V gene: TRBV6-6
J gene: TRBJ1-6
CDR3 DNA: TGTGCCAGCAGAGATCCGACAGGGATCGTAAATTCACCCCTCAACTTT
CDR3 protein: CASRDPTGIVNSPLNF

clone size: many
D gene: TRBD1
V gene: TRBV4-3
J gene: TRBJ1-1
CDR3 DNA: TGCGCCAGCAGTCCGGACAGGGAGGCCACTGAAGCTTTCTTT
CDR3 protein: CASSPDREATEAFF

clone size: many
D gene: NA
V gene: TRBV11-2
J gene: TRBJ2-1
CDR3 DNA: TGTGCCAGCAGCTCCGTTACGGGCCGTTACAATGAGCAGTTCTTC
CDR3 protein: CASSSVTGRYNEQFF

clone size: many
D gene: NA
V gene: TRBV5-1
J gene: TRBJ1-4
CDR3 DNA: TGCGCCAGCAGCTTAAGAGCAACTAATGAAAAACTGTTTTTT
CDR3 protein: CASSLRATNEKLFF

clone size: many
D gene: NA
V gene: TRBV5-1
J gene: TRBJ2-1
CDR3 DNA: TGCGCCAGCAGCTTTAGATCGGGGGCGCGTTCCAATGAGCAGTTCTTC
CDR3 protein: CASSFRSGARSNEQFF

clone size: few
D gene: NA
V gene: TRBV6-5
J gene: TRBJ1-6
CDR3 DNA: TGTGCCAGCAGTTCGGAAGTAAATTCACCCCTCAACTTT
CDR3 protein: CASSSEVNSPLNF

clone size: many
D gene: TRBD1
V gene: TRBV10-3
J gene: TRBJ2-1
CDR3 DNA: TGTGCCATCACCTTTGGGGACAGGCTGAACAATGAGCAGTTCTTC
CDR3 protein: CAITFGDRLNNEQFF

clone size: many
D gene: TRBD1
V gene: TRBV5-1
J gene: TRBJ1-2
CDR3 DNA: TGCGCCAGCAGCACTGGACAGGGGGGATTGGGCTACACCTTC
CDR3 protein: CASSTGQGGLGYTF

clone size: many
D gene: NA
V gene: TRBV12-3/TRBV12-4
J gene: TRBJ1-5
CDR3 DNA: TGTGCCAGCAGTTTCCCTTTTGGACCCCAGCATTTT
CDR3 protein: CASSFPFGPQHF

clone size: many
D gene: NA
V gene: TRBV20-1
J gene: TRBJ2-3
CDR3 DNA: TGCAGTGCTAGTCTGGGACATTCGTTCACAGATACGCAGTATTTT
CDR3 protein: CSASLGHSFTDTQYF

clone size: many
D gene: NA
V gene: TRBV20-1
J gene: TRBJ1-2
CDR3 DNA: TGCAGTGCGCAGAGGGGGGTACGGGATGGCTACACCTTC
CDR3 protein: CSAQRGVRDGYTF

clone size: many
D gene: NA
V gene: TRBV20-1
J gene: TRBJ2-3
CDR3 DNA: TGCAGTGCTAGAAGTAGTTCAACAGATACGCAGTATTTT
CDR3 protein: CSARSSSTDTQYF

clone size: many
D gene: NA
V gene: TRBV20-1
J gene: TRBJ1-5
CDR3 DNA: TGCAGTGCTAGCCGACTGGGGAATCAGCCCCAGCATTTT
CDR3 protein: CSASRLGNQPQHF

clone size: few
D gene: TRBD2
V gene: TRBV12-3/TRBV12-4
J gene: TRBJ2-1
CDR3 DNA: TGTGCCAGCACCCCTAGCGGGGGGGTCTCTAATGAGCAGTTCTTC
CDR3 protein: CASTPSGGVSNEQFF

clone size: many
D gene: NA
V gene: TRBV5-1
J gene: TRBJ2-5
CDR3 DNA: TGCGCCAGCAGCTTGAGGGCGCAAGAGACCCAGTACTTC
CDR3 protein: CASSLRAQETQYF

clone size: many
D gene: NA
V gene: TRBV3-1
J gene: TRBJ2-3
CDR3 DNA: TGTGCCAGCAGCCAAGGGCCAGATACGCAGTATTTT
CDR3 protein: CASSQGPDTQYF

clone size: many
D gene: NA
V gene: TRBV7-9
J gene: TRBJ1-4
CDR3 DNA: TGTGCCAGCAGCTTAGGTGCACCACTGTTTTTT
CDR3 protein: CASSLGAPLFF

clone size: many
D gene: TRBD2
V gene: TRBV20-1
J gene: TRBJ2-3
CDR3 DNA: TGCAGTGCTAGGGCCCCCGGGAGGGCAGATACGCAGTATTTT
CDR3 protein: CSARAPGRADTQYF

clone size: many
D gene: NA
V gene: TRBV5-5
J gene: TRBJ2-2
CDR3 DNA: TGTGCCAGCAGCTCCGGGGGCACCGGGGAGCTGTTTTTT
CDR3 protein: CASSSGGTGELFF

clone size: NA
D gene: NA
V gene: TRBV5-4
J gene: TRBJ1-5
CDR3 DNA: TGTGCCAGCAGCCCTGATAGCAATCAGCCCCAGAATTTT
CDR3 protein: CASSPDSNQPQNF